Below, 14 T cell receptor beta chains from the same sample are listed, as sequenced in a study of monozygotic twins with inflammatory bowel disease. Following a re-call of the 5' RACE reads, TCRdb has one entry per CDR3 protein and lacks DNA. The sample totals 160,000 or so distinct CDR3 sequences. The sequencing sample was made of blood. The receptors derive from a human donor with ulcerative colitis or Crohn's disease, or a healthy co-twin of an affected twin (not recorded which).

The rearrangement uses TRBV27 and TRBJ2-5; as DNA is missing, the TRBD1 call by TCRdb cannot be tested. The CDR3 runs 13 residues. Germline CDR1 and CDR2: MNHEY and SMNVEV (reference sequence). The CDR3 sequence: CASSYPGEETQYF.

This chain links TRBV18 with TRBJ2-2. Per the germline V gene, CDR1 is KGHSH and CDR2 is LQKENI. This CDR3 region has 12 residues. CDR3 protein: CASSPRTGELFF.

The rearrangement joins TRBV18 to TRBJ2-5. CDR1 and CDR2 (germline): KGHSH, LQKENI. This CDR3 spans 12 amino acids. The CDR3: CASSLLRETQYF. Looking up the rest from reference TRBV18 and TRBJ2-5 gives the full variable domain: NAGVMQNPRHLVRRRGQEARLRCSPMKGHSHVYWYRQLPEEGLKFMVYLQKENIIDESGMPKERFSAEFPKEGPSILRIQQVVRGDSAAYFCASSLLRETQYFGPGTRLLVL.

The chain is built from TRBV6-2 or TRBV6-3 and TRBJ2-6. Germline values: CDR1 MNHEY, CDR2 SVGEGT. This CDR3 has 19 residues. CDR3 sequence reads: CASRPMGSAGGAGANVLTF.

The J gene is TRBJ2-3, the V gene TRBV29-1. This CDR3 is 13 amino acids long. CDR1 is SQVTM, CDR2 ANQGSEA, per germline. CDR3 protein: CSVEDGQSDTQYF.

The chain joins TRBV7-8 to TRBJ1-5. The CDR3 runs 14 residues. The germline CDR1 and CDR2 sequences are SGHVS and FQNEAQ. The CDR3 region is CASSLSGSGQPQHF.

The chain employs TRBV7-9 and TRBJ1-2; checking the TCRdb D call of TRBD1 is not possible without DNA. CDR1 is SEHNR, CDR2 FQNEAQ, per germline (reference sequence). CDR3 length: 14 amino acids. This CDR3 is CASSSQGISYGYTF.

CDR3 protein: CASSPGERARNRGYTF. The chain recombines TRBV18 with TRBJ1-2. The CDR3 consists of 16 residues. Germline CDR1 reads KGHSH; CDR2 reads LQKENI.

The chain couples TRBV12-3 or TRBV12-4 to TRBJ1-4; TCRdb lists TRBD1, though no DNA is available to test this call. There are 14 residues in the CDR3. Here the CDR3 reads CASRRTVVNEKLFF.

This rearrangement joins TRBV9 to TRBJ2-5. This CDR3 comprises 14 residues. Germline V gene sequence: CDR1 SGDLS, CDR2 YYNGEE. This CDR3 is CASSIEGSQETQYF.

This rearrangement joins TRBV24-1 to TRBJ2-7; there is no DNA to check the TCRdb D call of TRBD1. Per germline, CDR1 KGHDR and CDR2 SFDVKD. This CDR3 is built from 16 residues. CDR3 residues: CATLGAPGGRSYEQYF.

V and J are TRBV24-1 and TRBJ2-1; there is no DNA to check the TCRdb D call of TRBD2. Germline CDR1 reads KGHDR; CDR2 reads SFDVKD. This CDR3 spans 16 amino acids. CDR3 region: CATSQGLAELRDEQFF.

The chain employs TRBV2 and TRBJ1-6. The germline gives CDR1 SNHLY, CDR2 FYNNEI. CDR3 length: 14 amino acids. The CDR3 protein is CASSELGSRSPLHF.

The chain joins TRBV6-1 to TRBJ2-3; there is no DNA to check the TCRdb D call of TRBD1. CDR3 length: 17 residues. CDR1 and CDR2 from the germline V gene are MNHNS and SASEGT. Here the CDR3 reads CASSEAFPGGWTDTQYF.